Sequencing of this TCR beta chain was carried out in a study of OX40 agonist ivuxolimab in advanced cancers. V was clipped by 7 bases and J by 4 bases; unmatched bases: 6. CDR1 is MNHNS, CDR2 SASEGT, per germline. There are 14 residues in the CDR3. Sequenced by immunoSEQ multiplex PCR; TCRdb stores in-frame clones only, minus some. The table has 60,000 to 65,000 clones, 90% to 95% seen once. The chain couples TRBV6-1 to TRBJ2-3, with 9 positions matching TRBD2. The clonotype comes from an adult with an advanced solid tumor such as melanoma, head and neck, liver or kidney cancer. Specimen: CD4+ or CD8+ T cells sorted from blood, collected in a trial of the OX40 agonist ivuxolimab. The CDR3 loop is CASNSGGEPDTQYF. CDR3 nucleotide sequence: TGTGCCAGCAATAGCGGGGGAGAACCAGATACGCAGTATTTT.